Shown below are 27 T cell receptor beta chains from a single sample sequenced in a study of cytomegalovirus exposure and HLA in healthy donors. The PCR made use of 60 Vbeta and 13 Jbeta primers. Generated by immunoSEQ multiplex PCR, the TCRdb table keeps only in-frame clones and is missing some. The sample records about 130,000 clones, roughly 77% being singletons. The sample was PBMCs. These receptors were taken from a man younger than 40 in good health and CMV-seronegative.

This clone was counted between two and nine times. V gene TRBV2 combines with J gene TRBJ2-2, with TRBD1 identical over 7 bases. V trimming: 7 bases; J trimming: 7 bases; junction bases outside the gene matches: 6. The CDR3 spans 13 residues. Germline assignment: CDR1 SNHLY and CDR2 FYNNEI. CDR3 bases: TGTGCCAGCACCTCGACAGGGATCGGGGAGCTGTTTTTT. Amino acid sequence: CASTSTGIGELFF.

To note about this clone: Other nucleotide sequences from this sample produce the same CDR3. The rearrangement joins TRBV6-5 to TRBJ1-5; weak D call: TRBD1 (6 bases). Germline CDR1 reads MNHEY; CDR2 reads SVGAGI. The CDR3 has 14 amino acids. Trimming took off 5 bases at V and 6 bases at J, with 14 bases between the two ends. The CDR3 loop reads CASSRGAEGQPQHF. The CDR3 DNA follows: TGTGCCAGCAGTCGGGGGGCAGAGGGTCAGCCCCAGCATTTT.

V gene TRBV4-3 combines with J gene TRBJ2-7; TRBD1 matches 10 bases. Germline CDR1 reads LGHNA; CDR2 reads YSLEER. V was pared by 0 bases and J by 5 bases, with 10 bases of the junction left unmatched. The CDR3 is 17 residues long. This chain's CDR3 is CASSQERDRGVKDEQYF. The CDR3 coding sequence is TGCGCCAGCAGCCAAGAACGGGACAGGGGAGTTAAGGACGAGCAGTACTTC.

The chain joins TRBV7-2 to TRBJ2-1; TRBD1 matches at 10 bases. The length of the CDR3 is 14 residues. Trimming cost V 5 bases and J 9 bases; bases outside gene matches: 7. CDR1 and CDR2 from the germline V gene are SGHTA and FQGNSA. The CDR3 is CASSPGQGYGEQFF. CDR3 DNA: TGTGCCAGCAGCCCGGGACAGGGGTACGGTGAGCAGTTCTTC.

This clone turned up a few times. This chain uses TRBV5-1 with TRBJ2-7; D may be TRBD2 (6 bases). Germline CDR1 reads SGHRS; CDR2 reads YFSETQ. The CDR3 is 14 amino acids. Trimming removed 2 bases from V and 6 bases from J, with 15 bases in between. The CDR3 DNA reads as TGCGCCAGCAGCTTTGCGGGGTTGGTGAGCGAGCAGTACTTC. It specifies CASSFAGLVSEQYF.

The chain recombines TRBV5-4 with TRBJ2-5; 7 bases fit TRBD2. CDR1 SGHNT and CDR2 YYREEE come from the germline V gene (reference sequence). Losses at the gene ends were 4 bases for V and 5 bases for J; bases not matched to a gene: 11. The CDR3 sequence is 15 residues long. The CDR3 DNA reads TGTGCCAGCAGCCCGAAGACTAGCCCAAGGGAGACCCAGTACTTC. The encoded protein is CASSPKTSPRETQYF.

The rearrangement uses TRBV28 and TRBJ2-7; D might be TRBD1 (5 bases). The germline CDR1 and CDR2 sequences are MDHEN and SYDVKM. Trimming stripped 9 bases from V and 4 bases from J, with 16 bases between. The CDR3 contains 13 residues. The CDR3 is CASTSAQGYEQYF. DNA for the CDR3: TGTGCCAGTACTTCCGCCCAGGGTTACGAGCAGTACTTC.

The count of this clone is one. V and J are TRBV19 and TRBJ1-1, with a possible D match to TRBD1 (5 bases). V was clipped by 2 bases and J by 6 bases, with 13 bases between them. This CDR3 is 14 amino acids long. CDR1 and CDR2 (germline): LNHDA, SQIVND (reference sequence). In DNA form, the CDR3 reads TGTGCCAGTAGTATACGGAGGGGCTGGGCTGAAGCTTTCTTT. It specifies CASSIRRGWAEAFF.

The V gene is TRBV5-6, the J gene TRBJ2-5; D is possibly TRBD1 (6 bases). The J call is doubtful: the DNA matches TRBJ2-7 better. This CDR3 spans 16 amino acids. Germline V gene lookup returns CDR1 SGHDT and CDR2 YYEEEE. CDR3: CASSLIRVGRGYEQYF. DNA of the CDR3: TGTGCCAGCAGCTTGATTCGGGTGGGCAGGGGCTACGAGCAGTACTTC.

This clone was seen once. The chain links TRBV5-1 to TRBJ1-4; TRBD1 might be the D (5 bases). The germline V gene encodes CDR1 SGHRS and CDR2 YFSETQ. The length of the CDR3 is 16 residues. Trimming left V 1 base short and J 4 bases short, with 14 bases between. CDR3: CASSLPRGGGNEKLFF. The CDR3 coding sequence is TGCGCCAGCAGCTTGCCCCGGGGCGGGGGTAATGAAAAACTGTTTTTT.

V usage is TRBV4-2 and J usage is TRBJ2-1, with 7 bases identical to TRBD2. V was pared by 4 bases and J by 7 bases, with 13 bases of the junction left unmatched. Germline V gives CDR1 LGHNA, CDR2 YNFKEQ. The CDR3 length is 16 residues. CDR3 amino acids: CASSRGLAGVGNEQFF. The CDR3 coding sequence is TGTGCCAGCAGCCGGGGCTTGGCGGGAGTGGGTAATGAGCAGTTCTTC.

In its sample, this clone was seen once. This chain uses TRBV27 with TRBJ1-2; the match to TRBD1 covers 8 bases. V lost 0 bases and J lost 4; bases outside the gene matches: 13. Germline CDR1 and CDR2: MNHEY and SMNVEV (reference sequence). The CDR3 has 18 amino acids. This CDR3 reads CASSLSGQGAGGGYGYTF. For the CDR3, the DNA is TGTGCCAGCAGTTTATCCGGACAGGGTGCGGGCGGGGGCTATGGCTACACCTTC.

This chain's CDR3 is CASSSRGQETQYF. In DNA form, the CDR3 reads TGCGCCAGCAGCTCTCGGGGGCAAGAGACCCAGTACTTC. The chain combines TRBV5-1 with TRBJ2-5; D is perhaps TRBD2 (6 bases). The germline CDR1 and CDR2 sequences are SGHRS and YFSETQ. The CDR3 has 13 amino acids. Trimming stripped 3 bases from V and 2 bases from J, with 8 bases between.

The rearrangement uses TRBV12-2 and TRBJ2-7; the table assigns TRBD2, which was not confirmed against the DNA. TRBV12-2 is an annotated pseudogene. The CDR3 spans 16 residues. The CDR3 DNA sequence: TGTGCAAGTCGCTCCGTTAGCCTAGCGGGAGACTACGAGCAGTACTTC. This codes for CASRSVSLAGDYEQYF.

The chain recombines TRBV19 with TRBJ1-1; perhaps TRBD1 as D (6 bases). The CDR3 loop spans 15 amino acids. The V gene lost 6 bases and the J gene lost 5 bases, with 19 bases spanning the gap. Germline CDR1 and CDR2: LNHDA and SQIVND (reference sequence). CDR3 in DNA: TGTGCCAGTAGATGGACAGATCTTGGTGGAACTGAAGCTTTCTTT. The encoded protein is CASRWTDLGGTEAFF.

The table lists this clone with a few counts. This chain uses TRBV7-2 with TRBJ2-7; TRBD1 is a possible D gene (6 bases). CDR1 and CDR2 (germline): SGHTA, FQGNSA. The CDR3 runs to 14 residues. V lost 3 bases and J 5 bases, leaving 14 bases between the germline ends. The CDR3 sequence: CASSFTGFLDEQYF. CDR3 nucleotides: TGTGCCAGCAGCTTTACAGGGTTTTTAGACGAGCAGTACTTC.

The chain employs TRBV15 and TRBJ1-5, with D perhaps TRBD1 (5 bases). V shed 0 bases and J shed 1 base, with 10 bases lying between them. This CDR3 spans 16 amino acids. Germline V gene lookup returns CDR1 LNHNV and CDR2 YYDKDF (reference sequence). CDR3 sequence: CATSRDFGGSNQPQHF. The CDR3 DNA is TGTGCCACCAGCAGAGATTTCGGGGGGAGCAATCAGCCCCAGCATTTT. The full variable domain, rest sourced from reference TRBV15 and TRBJ1-5, is DAMVIQNPRYQVTQFGKPVTLSCSQTLNHNVMYWYQQKSSQAPKLLFHYYDKDFNNEADTPDNFQSRRPNTSFCFLDIRSPGLGDTAMYLCATSRDFGGSNQPQHFGDGTRLSIL.

The V gene is TRBV6-1, the J gene TRBJ2-7; tentative D call: TRBD2 (5 bases). The CDR3 totals 15 residues. V was trimmed by 0 bases and J by 4 bases, leaving 13 bases between them. The germline V gene encodes CDR1 MNHNS and CDR2 SASEGT. The chain's CDR3 is CASSEATVGRYEQYF. CDR3 coding DNA: TGTGCCAGCAGTGAAGCTACAGTGGGGAGATACGAGCAGTACTTC.

This chain joins TRBV2 and TRBJ1-5; D is perhaps TRBD1 (6 bases). This CDR3 has 15 residues. Germline V gives CDR1 SNHLY, CDR2 FYNNEI. V was pared by 4 bases and J by 0 bases, with 10 bases between. CDR3 sequence: CASSGTEDSNQPQHF. The CDR3, as DNA: TGTGCCAGCAGTGGGACAGAGGATAGCAATCAGCCCCAGCATTTT.

This rearrangement joins TRBV15 to TRBJ2-2; D possibly corresponds to TRBD2 (6 bases). In germline, CDR1 is LNHNV, CDR2 YYDKDF (reference sequence). The CDR3 is 16 amino acids. V shed 0 bases and J shed 4 bases, with 12 bases lying between them. CDR3 protein: CATSRDPGLLTGELFF. The CDR3 DNA reads TGTGCCACCAGCAGAGATCCGGGACTCCTCACCGGGGAGCTGTTTTTT. Based on the CDR3 plus reference TRBV15 and TRBJ2-2, the full variable domain is DAMVIQNPRYQVTQFGKPVTLSCSQTLNHNVMYWYQQKSSQAPKLLFHYYDKDFNNEADTPDNFQSRRPNTSFCFLDIRSPGLGDTAMYLCATSRDPGLLTGELFFGEGSRLTVL.

The rearrangement uses TRBV4-3 and TRBJ1-4; no firm D call. Per the germline V gene, CDR1 is LGHNA and CDR2 is YSLEER. Trimming left V 0 bases short and J 5 bases short, with 19 bases between. The CDR3 covers 18 residues. This CDR3 is CASSQEVFGAAGNEKLFF. The CDR3 bases are TGCGCCAGCAGCCAAGAAGTATTTGGAGCGGCAGGAAATGAAAAACTGTTTTTT.

This rearrangement joins TRBV5-3 to TRBJ1-4; D not certain. TRBV5-3 counts as an open reading frame of uncertain function. Trimming shortened V by 5 bases and J by 0 bases, and 26 bases separated the two germline ends. This CDR3 has 20 residues. The CDR3 sequence: CARSPHWRLGLRATNEKLFF. The DNA of the CDR3 is TGTGCCAGAAGTCCCCATTGGCGGCTTGGGTTACGGGCAACTAATGAAAAACTGTTTTTT.

This clone turned up a few times. The rearrangement joins TRBV4-1 to TRBJ2-1, with D unresolved. CDR1 is MGHRA, CDR2 YSYEKL, per germline. The CDR3 is 15 residues long. The V end lost 0 bases, the J end lost 3 bases, and 9 bases lay between the germline ends. The DNA for the CDR3 is TGCGCCAGCAGCCAAGATGAGTCTGACTACAATGAGCAGTTCTTC. Translation: CASSQDESDYNEQFF.

The V and J genes are TRBV27 and TRBJ2-5; TRBD2 is a possible D gene (6 bases). Per the germline V gene, CDR1 is MNHEY and CDR2 is SMNVEV (reference sequence). The CDR3 contains 14 residues. Trimming cost V 6 bases and J 0 bases, with 11 bases left between them. The CDR3 reads CASRQRGNQETQYF. CDR3 nucleotide sequence: TGTGCCAGCAGACAACGGGGGAACCAAGAGACCCAGTACTTC.

This sequence joins TRBV28 and TRBJ2-7, with a possible D match to TRBD1 (5 bases). The germline V gene encodes CDR1 MDHEN and CDR2 SYDVKM. The CDR3 covers 12 residues. V was clipped by 5 bases and J by 6 bases, with 11 bases between them. This CDR3 is CASSVTVSEQYF. The CDR3 nucleotides read TGTGCCAGCAGTGTGACAGTAAGCGAGCAGTACTTC.

The V gene is TRBV5-1, the J gene TRBJ2-7; TRBD1 is a possible D gene (5 bases). This CDR3 has 12 residues. V shed 3 bases and J shed 3 bases, with 7 bases lying between them. Germline CDR1 is SGHRS and CDR2 is YFSETQ. CDR3 amino acids: CASSSDSYEQYF. The CDR3 DNA is TGCGCCAGCAGCTCCGACAGCTACGAGCAGTACTTC.

This clone appeared a single time. This chain joins TRBV29-1 and TRBJ2-4, with 10 nucleotides matching TRBD2. CDR3 size: 16 residues. The J segment lost 2 bases and the V segment lost 6 bases, leaving 10 bases of the junction unmatched. The germline gives CDR1 SQVTM, CDR2 ANQGSEA. CDR3 in DNA: TGCAGCGTCGCAGCGGGGGGGCGTTTTACCAAAAACATTCAGTACTTC. It codes for CSVAAGGRFTKNIQYF.